The rows below give T cell receptor beta chains drawn from one sample of a study of blood T cell repertoires in COVID-19. Measured with immunoSEQ multiplex PCR; TCRdb has only the in-frame clones, and not every one. The sample lists 200,000 or so clones, roughly four fifths seen once, with 12% in the top ten. The sequencing sample was made of peripheral blood. The receptors here all came from a woman of 80 years or more with COVID-19, enrolled during active disease. Both conserved end residues are part of each CDR3. D genes are given only for firm matches. Size tells how often a clone was seen (once, few, many) or the class of an expanded clone, and some rows leave it out.

d_call clone_size j_call v_call cdr3_aa cdr3_nt
TRBD1 . TRBJ2-7 TRBV5-5 CASSSPGQGVYEQYF TGTGCCAGCAGCTCCCCGGGACAGGGAGTCTACGAGCAGTACTTC
TRBD1 . TRBJ2-5 TRBV24-1 CATSTGAETQYF TGTGCCACCAGTACAGGGGCAGAGACCCAGTACTTC
. . TRBJ1-5 TRBV28 CASRKPGGNQPQHF TGTGCCAGCAGAAAACCGGGGGGGAATCAGCCCCAGCATTTT
. few TRBJ1-2 TRBV7-9 CASSLGSGGYTF TGTGCCAGCAGCTTAGGGAGCGGTGGCTACACCTTC
. few TRBJ2-2 TRBV11-3 CASSLVAGVNTGELFF TGTGCCAGCAGCTTAGTTGCGGGTGTAAACACCGGGGAGCTGTTTTTT
. . TRBJ2-3 TRBV28 CASSFGSSGPDTQYF TGTGCCAGCAGTTTCGGTAGCAGTGGCCCAGATACGCAGTATTTT
. . TRBJ1-2 TRBV7-2 CASSINRDSNYGYTF TGTGCCAGCAGCATCAACAGGGATTCTAACTATGGCTACACCTTC
TRBD1 few TRBJ1-4 TRBV7-2 CASSSTGGFNEKLFF TGTGCCAGCAGCTCTACAGGGGGTTTTAATGAAAAACTGTTTTTT
TRBD1 . TRBJ2-7 TRBV11-2 CASSLLFAGQGTHEQYF TGTGCCAGCAGCTTATTATTCGCGGGACAGGGTACCCACGAGCAGTACTTC
TRBD2 once TRBJ2-3 TRBV7-2 CASSPGLPTDTQYF TGTGCCAGCAGCCCGGGACTACCCACAGATACGCAGTATTTT
TRBD1 . TRBJ1-5 TRBV2 CASRGDSSNQPQHF TGTGCCAGCAGGGGGGACAGTAGCAATCAGCCCCAGCATTTT
. . TRBJ1-1 TRBV4-1 CASSQAQGTEAFF TGCGCCAGCAGCCAAGCCCAGGGGACTGAAGCTTTCTTT
. . TRBJ1-1 TRBV10-3 CAISDRGRAFF TGTGCCATCAGTGACAGGGGCCGAGCTTTCTTT
. . TRBJ1-5 TRBV29-1 CSVVLGTPENQPQHF TGCAGCGTTGTGCTTGGGACACCAGAAAATCAGCCCCAGCATTTT
. . TRBJ2-7 TRBV7-8 CASSLAQGEIFHEQYF TGTGCCAGCAGCTTAGCGCAGGGTGAGATTTTCCACGAGCAGTACTTC
TRBD1 . TRBJ1-6 TRBV3-1/TRBV3-2 CASSQGTGNNSPLHF TGTGCCAGCAGCCAAGGGACAGGGAACAATTCACCCCTCCACTTT
TRBD2 . TRBJ2-5 TRBV10-3 CAISIAGGQETQYF TGTGCCATCAGTATAGCGGGAGGGCAAGAGACCCAGTACTTC
. . TRBJ2-7 TRBV6-2/TRBV6-3 CASSSFGVPYEQYF TGTGCCAGCAGTTCTTTCGGGGTTCCCTACGAGCAGTACTTC
. few TRBJ1-6 TRBV5-5 CASSLLWGVVSPLHF TGTGCCAGCAGCTTATTATGGGGGGTGGTTTCACCCCTCCACTTT
TRBD2 . TRBJ2-3 TRBV7-9 CASSLGGSGGLYDTQYF TGTGCCAGCAGCTTAGGGGGTTCGGGAGGTCTGTACGATACGCAGTATTTT